Presented here are 12 T cell receptor beta chains from one specimen sequenced in a study of cytomegalovirus exposure and HLA in healthy donors. The PCR was carried out with 60 Vbeta primers and 13 Jbeta primers. TCRdb's copy holds only in-frame clones and misses some; the assay was immunoSEQ multiplex PCR. Counted here are 160,000 or so clones, roughly 75% occurring once; the ten biggest clones make up around 2.4%. The sample was PBMCs. These receptors all come from a female donor in good health and CMV-seronegative.

The V gene is TRBV4-3, the J gene TRBJ2-1; D possibly corresponds to TRBD2 (5 bases). Germline V lookup: CDR1 LGHNA, CDR2 YSLEER. The CDR3 totals 18 residues. Between the trimmed V and J ends, which lost 0 bases and 0 bases, there was a span of 15 bases. CDR3 region: CASSQDWAGLSSYNEQFF. The CDR3 DNA reads TGCGCCAGCAGCCAAGATTGGGCGGGTCTTAGCTCCTACAATGAGCAGTTCTTC.

This chain links TRBV30 with TRBJ1-6, with D perhaps matching TRBD1 (6 bases). Trimming cost V 4 bases and J 8 bases, with 12 bases left between them. Germline V gene sequence: CDR1 GTSNPN, CDR2 SVGIG (reference sequence). The CDR3 runs to 13 residues. The CDR3 loop reads CAWNTGFDSPLHF. Written as DNA, the CDR3 is TGTGCCTGGAACACAGGGTTTGATTCACCCCTCCACTTT.

A single count supports this clone. The chain links TRBV6-5 to TRBJ2-7, with D unclear. Germline values: CDR1 MNHEY, CDR2 SVGAGI. V was shortened by 0 bases and J by 3 bases, with 9 bases between the two germline ends. The length of the CDR3 is 14 residues. CDR3 residues: CASSYSLALYEQYF. In DNA, the CDR3 is TGTGCCAGCAGTTACTCCCTGGCCCTCTACGAGCAGTACTTC.

The V and J genes are TRBV30 and TRBJ2-7; D is possibly TRBD1 (6 bases). V lost 4 bases, J lost 0 bases, and 7 bases lay in between. The CDR3 loop spans 12 amino acids. Per germline, CDR1 GTSNPN and CDR2 SVGIG (reference sequence). Here the CDR3 reads CAWNRVSYEQYF. DNA for the CDR3: TGTGCCTGGAACAGGGTCTCCTACGAGCAGTACTTC.

The chain employs TRBV4-3 and TRBJ2-5; TRBD2 is a possible D gene (6 bases). The ends were cut back, 0 bases at V and 5 bases at J, with 13 bases in the middle. Germline lookup yields CDR1 LGHNA and CDR2 YSLEER. The CDR3 has 15 amino acids. The chain's CDR3 is CASSQDPGVEETQYF. The CDR3 nucleotides read TGCGCCAGCAGCCAAGACCCGGGGGTAGAGGAGACCCAGTACTTC.

The chain carries TRBV30 and TRBJ1-4; D remains unclear. Germline CDR1 and CDR2: GTSNPN and SVGIG (reference sequence). The CDR3 covers 16 residues. Trimming took 3 bases from V and 3 from J, leaving 17 bases between them. CDR3 DNA sequence: TGTGCCTGGAGGGAGGGTCGGCACCGATCTAATGAAAAACTGTTTTTT. This gives the protein CAWREGRHRSNEKLFF. The full variable domain, its missing parts supplied by reference TRBV30 and TRBJ1-4, is SQTIHQWPATLVQPVGSPLSLECTVEGTSNPNLYWYRQAAGRGLQLLFYSVGIGQISSEVPQNLSASRPQDRQFILSSKKLLLSDSGFYLCAWREGRHRSNEKLFFGSGTQLSVL.

The chain is built from TRBV27 and TRBJ2-5; the D gene is possibly TRBD1 (6 bases). Germline-derived CDR1 and CDR2 are MNHEY and SMNVEV (reference sequence). V was pared by 6 bases and J by 5 bases, with 13 bases between. The CDR3 runs to 13 residues. The CDR3, as DNA: TGTGCCAGCAGCCTTAGGGGGTTGGAGACCCAGTACTTC. It specifies CASSLRGLETQYF.

V gene TRBV6-5 combines with J gene TRBJ2-7, with 11 positions matching TRBD2. The CDR3 consists of 15 residues. Per germline, CDR1 MNHEY and CDR2 SVGAGI. The V segment lost 7 bases and the J segment 0 bases; nucleotides outside the gene matches: 5. CDR3 bases: TGTGCCAGCACCCAGACTAGCGGGGACTCCTACGAGCAGTACTTC. This gives the protein CASTQTSGDSYEQYF.

The chain is built from TRBV11-1 and TRBJ2-7; TRBD1 is a possible D gene (6 bases). The CDR3 is made up of 12 amino acids. Germline lookup yields CDR1 SGHAT and CDR2 FQDESV (reference sequence). Trimming took off 5 bases at V and 6 bases at J, with 11 bases between the two ends. CDR3 sequence (DNA): TGTGCCAGCAGCCCTGACAGGCGCGAGCAGTACTTC. It yields the protein CASSPDRREQYF.

This chain joins TRBV21-1 and TRBJ1-2; no check of the table's D call, TRBD1, against the DNA was made. TRBV21-1 counts as a pseudogene. The CDR3 runs 12 residues. The CDR3 protein is CARPQGEDGYTF. DNA for the CDR3: TGTGCCAGACCACAGGGAGAAGATGGCTACACCTTC.

This clone was detected a few times. This sequence joins TRBV2 and TRBJ2-1, with TRBD1 matching 8 bases. The CDR3 is 13 amino acids. Germline V gene sequence: CDR1 SNHLY, CDR2 FYNNEI. With V trimmed by 7 bases and J by 8 bases, 7 bases remained unmatched. The CDR3 loop reads CASKGQGSDEQFF. CDR3 sequence (DNA): TGTGCCAGCAAAGGACAGGGCTCCGATGAGCAGTTCTTC.

This chain uses TRBV6-6 with TRBJ2-7, with 9 bases aligning to TRBD2. J lost 0 bases, V lost 2 bases, and 5 bases had no gene match. Germline V gives CDR1 MNHNY, CDR2 SVGAGI (reference sequence). The CDR3 covers 16 residues. CDR3 sequence: CASSYGVAGASYEQYF. The CDR3 coding sequence is TGTGCCAGCAGTTACGGAGTAGCGGGGGCCTCCTACGAGCAGTACTTC.